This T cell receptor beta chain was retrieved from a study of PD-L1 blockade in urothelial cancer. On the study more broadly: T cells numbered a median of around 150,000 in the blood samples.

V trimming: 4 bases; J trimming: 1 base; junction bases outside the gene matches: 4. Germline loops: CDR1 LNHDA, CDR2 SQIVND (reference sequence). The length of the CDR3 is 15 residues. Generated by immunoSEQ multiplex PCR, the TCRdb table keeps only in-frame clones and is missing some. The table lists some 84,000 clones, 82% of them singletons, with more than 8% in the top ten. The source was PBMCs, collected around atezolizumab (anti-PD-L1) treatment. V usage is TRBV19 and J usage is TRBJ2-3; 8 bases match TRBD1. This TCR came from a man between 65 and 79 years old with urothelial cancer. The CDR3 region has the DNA TGTGCCAGTAGTAAACGACAGGGGCGCACAGATACGCAGTATTTT. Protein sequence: CASSKRQGRTDTQYF.